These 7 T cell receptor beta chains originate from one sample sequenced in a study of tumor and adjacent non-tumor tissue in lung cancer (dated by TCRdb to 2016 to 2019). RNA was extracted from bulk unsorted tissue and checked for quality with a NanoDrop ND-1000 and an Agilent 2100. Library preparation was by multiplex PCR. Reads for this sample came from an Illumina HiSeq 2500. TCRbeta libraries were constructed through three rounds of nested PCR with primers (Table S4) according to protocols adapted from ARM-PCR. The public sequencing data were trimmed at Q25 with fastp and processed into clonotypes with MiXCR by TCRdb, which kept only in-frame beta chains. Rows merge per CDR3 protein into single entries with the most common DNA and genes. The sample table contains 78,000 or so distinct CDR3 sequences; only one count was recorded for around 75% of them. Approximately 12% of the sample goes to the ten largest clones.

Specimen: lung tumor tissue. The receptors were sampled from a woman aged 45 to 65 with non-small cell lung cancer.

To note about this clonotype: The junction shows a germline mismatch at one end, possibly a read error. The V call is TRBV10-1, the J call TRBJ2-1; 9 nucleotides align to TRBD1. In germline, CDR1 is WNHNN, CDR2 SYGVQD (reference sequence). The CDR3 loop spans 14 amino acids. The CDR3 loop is CASNRDRESNERFF. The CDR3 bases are TGCGCCAGCAACCGGGACAGGGAAAGCAATGAGCGGTTCTTC.

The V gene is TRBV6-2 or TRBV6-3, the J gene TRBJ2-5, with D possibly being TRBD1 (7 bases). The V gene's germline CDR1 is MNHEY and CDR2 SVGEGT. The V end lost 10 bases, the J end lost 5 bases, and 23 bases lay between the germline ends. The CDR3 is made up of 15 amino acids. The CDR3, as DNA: TGTGCCAACAGCGCGGGACAGTCCTTAAGCGAGACCCAGTACTTC. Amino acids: CANSAGQSLSETQYF.

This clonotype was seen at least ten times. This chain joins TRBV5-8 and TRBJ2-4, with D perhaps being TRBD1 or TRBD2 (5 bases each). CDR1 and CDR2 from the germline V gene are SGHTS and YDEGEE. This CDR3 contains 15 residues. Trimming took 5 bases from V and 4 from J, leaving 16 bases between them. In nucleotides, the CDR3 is TGTGCCAGCAGTTATGCCGGGACCAGAAAAAACATTCAGTACTTC. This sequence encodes CASSYAGTRKNIQYF.

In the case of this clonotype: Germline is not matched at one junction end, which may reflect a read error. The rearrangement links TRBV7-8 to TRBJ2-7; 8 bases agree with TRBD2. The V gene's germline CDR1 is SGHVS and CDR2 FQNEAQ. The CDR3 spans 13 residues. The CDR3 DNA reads TGTGCCAGCTGCTTAAGTAGGACTAGCCGGCAGTACTTC. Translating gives CASCLSRTSRQYF.

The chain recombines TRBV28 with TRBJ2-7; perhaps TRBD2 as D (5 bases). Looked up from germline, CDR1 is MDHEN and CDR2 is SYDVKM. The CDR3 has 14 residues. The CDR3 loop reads CAISLRGSVSEKYV. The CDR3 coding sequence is TGTGCCATCAGTTTACGGGGTTCGGTGAGCGAGAAGTACGTC.

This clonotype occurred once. Here the CDR3 DNA reads TGTGCCAGCAATGGACTAGTGGCCCCCAACGAGCAGTACTTC. Translating gives CASNGLVAPNEQYF. The rearrangement links TRBV6-1 to TRBJ2-7; 7 positions agree with TRBD2. The germline CDR1 and CDR2 sequences are MNHNS and SASEGT. This CDR3 has 14 residues. With 7 bases clipped from V and 5 bases from J, the junction kept 11 bases outside the gene matches.

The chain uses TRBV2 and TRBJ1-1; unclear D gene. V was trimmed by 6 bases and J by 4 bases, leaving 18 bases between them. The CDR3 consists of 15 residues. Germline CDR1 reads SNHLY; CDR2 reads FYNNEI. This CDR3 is CASRALSTWGTEAFF. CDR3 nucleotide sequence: TGTGCCAGCAGAGCCCTCTCAACATGGGGCACTGAAGCTTTCTTT.